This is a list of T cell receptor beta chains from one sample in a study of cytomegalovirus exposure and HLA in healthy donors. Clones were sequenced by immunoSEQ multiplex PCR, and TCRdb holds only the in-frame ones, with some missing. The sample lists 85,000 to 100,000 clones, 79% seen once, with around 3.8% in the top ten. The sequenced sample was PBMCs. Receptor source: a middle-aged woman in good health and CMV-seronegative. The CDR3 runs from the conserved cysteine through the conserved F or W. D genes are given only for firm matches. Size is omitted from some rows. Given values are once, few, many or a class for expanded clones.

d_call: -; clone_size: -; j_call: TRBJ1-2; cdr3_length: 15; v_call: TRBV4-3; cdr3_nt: TGCGCCAGCAGCCTGGACAGTCCTCCGATCTATGGCTACACCTTC; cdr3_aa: CASSLDSPPIYGYTF
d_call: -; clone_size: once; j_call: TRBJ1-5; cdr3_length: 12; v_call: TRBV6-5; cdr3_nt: TGTGCCAGCGGCGAGGCCCCCCAGCCCCAGCATTTT; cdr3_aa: CASGEAPQPQHF
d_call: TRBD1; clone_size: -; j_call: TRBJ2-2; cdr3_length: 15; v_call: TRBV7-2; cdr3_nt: TGTGCCAGCAGCTGGACAGGGGGATCCACCGGGGAGCTGTTTTTT; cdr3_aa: CASSWTGGSTGELFF
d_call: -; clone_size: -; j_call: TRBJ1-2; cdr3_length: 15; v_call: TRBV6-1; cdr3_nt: TGTGCCAGCAGTGAACCCGGCCAGGGTAACTATGGCTACACCTTC; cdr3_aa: CASSEPGQGNYGYTF
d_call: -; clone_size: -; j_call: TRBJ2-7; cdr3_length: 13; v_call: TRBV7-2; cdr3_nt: TGTGCCAGCAGCTTTGGACAGAGGTACGAGCAGTACTTC; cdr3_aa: CASSFGQRYEQYF
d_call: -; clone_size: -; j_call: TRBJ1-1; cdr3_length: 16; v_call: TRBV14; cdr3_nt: TGTGCCAGCAGCCAAGATCATAACTTTATGAACACTGAAGCTTTCTTT; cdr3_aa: CASSQDHNFMNTEAFF
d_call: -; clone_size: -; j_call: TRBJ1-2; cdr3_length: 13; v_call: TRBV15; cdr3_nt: TGTGCCACCAGCAGGGAAACAGGGAGTGGCTACACCTTC; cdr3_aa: CATSRETGSGYTF
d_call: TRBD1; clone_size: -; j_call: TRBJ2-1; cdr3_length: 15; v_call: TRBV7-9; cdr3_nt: TGTGCCAGCAGCTTGGGGGGACAGGGGCGGCATGAGCAGTTCTTC; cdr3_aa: CASSLGGQGRHEQFF
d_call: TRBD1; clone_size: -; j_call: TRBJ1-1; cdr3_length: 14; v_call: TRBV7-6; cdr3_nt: TGTGCCAGCAGGATGGGACAGGGGAGCACTGAAGCTTTCTTT; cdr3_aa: CASRMGQGSTEAFF
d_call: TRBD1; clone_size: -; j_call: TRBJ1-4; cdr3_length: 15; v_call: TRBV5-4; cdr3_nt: TGTGCCAGCAGCTTGGGCCGGACAGGGGCTGAAAAACTGTTTTTT; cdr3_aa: CASSLGRTGAEKLFF
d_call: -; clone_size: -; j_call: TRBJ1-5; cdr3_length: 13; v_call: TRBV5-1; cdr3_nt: TGCGCCAGCAGCTTGGGAGAGAGGGAGCCCCAGCATTTT; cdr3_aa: CASSLGEREPQHF
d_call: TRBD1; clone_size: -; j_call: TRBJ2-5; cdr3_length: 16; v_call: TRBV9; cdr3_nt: TGTGCCAGCACGCTTTTGCCCGGACAGGGGCAAGAGACCCAGTACTTC; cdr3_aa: CASTLLPGQGQETQYF
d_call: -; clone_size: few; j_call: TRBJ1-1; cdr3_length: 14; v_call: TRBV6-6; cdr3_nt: TGTGCCAGCTTTGCGGCTGTATTGAACACTGAAGCTTTCTTT; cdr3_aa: CASFAAVLNTEAFF
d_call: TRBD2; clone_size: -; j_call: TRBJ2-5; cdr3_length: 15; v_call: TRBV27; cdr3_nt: TGTGCCAGCAGGCTAGCGGGGGGGCCTCGGCTGACCCAGTACTTC; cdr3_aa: CASRLAGGPRLTQYF
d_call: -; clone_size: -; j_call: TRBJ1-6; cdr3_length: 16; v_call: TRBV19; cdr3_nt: TGTGCCAGTAGTATCCCGCGCAGGGGAAACGGTTCACCCCTCCACTTT; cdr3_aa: CASSIPRRGNGSPLHF
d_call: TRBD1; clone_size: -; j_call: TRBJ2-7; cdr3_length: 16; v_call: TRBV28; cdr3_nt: TGTGCCAGCAGTACCCGGACAGGGGGGGTTCCCTACGAGCAGTACTTC; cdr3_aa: CASSTRTGGVPYEQYF
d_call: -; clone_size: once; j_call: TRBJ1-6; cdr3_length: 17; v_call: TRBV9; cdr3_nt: TGTGCCAGCAGCGACTCTGGACTTTCGCTCGGGAATTCACCCCTCCACTTT; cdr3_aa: CASSDSGLSLGNSPLHF
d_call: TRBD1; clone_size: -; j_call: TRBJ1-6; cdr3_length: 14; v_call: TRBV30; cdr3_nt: TGTGCCTGGAGTGGACAGGGACGGAATTCACCCCTCCACTTT; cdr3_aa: CAWSGQGRNSPLHF
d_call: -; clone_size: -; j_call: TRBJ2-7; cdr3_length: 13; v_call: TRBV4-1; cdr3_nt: TGCGCCAGCAGCCAAGGAGGCCCCTCCAAGCAGTACTTC; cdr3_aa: CASSQGGPSKQYF
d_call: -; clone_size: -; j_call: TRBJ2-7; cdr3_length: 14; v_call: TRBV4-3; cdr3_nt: TGCGCCAGCAGCCAAGTTTTCGGTTCCTACGAGCAGTACTTC; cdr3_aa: CASSQVFGSYEQYF
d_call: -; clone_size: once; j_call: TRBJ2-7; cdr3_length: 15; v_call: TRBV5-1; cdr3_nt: TGCGCCAGCAGCAATGCAGGGGAACCCCACCACGAGCAGTACTTC; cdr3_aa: CASSNAGEPHHEQYF
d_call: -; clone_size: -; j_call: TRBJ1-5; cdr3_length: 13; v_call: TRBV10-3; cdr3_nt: TGTGCCATCAGTGCAGGGATTAGTCAGCCCCAGCATTTT; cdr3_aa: CAISAGISQPQHF
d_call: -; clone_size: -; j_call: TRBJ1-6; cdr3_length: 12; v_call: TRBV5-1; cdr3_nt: TGCGCCAGCAGCGAAGACAGGTTACCCCTCCACTTT; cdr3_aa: CASSEDRLPLHF
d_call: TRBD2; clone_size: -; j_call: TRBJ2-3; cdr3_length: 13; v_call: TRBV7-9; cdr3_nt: TGTGCCAGCAGCTTAGAGCGGGGAGATACGCAGTATTTT; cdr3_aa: CASSLERGDTQYF
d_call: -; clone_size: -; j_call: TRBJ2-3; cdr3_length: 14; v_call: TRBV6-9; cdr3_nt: TGTGCCAGCAGGCCTGATCGGAGGGAAGATACGCAGTATTTT; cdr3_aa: CASRPDRREDTQYF
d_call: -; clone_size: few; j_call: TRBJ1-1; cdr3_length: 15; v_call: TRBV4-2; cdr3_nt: TGTGCCAGCAGCCAAGTGGAGGGGCGGGGCACTGAAGCTTTCTTT; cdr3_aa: CASSQVEGRGTEAFF
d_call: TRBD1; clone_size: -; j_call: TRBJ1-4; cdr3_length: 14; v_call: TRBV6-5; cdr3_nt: TGTGCCAGCAGGCAGACAGGGGTCCCTGAAAAACTGTTTTTT; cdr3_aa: CASRQTGVPEKLFF
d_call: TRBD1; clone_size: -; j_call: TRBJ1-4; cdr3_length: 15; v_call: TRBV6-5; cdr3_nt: TGTGCCAGCAGTTACAGCGACAGGGGCAGTGAAAAACTGTTTTTT; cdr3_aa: CASSYSDRGSEKLFF
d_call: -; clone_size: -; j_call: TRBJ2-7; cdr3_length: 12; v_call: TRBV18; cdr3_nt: TGTGCCAGCTCACCGTCGGGGTTCCCCCAGTACTTC; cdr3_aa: CASSPSGFPQYF
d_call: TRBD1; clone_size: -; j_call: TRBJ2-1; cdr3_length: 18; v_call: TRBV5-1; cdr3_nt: TGCGCCAGCAGGACAAACGACAGGGGTTTCGTAACCTACAATGAGCAGTTCTTC; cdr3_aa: CASRTNDRGFVTYNEQFF
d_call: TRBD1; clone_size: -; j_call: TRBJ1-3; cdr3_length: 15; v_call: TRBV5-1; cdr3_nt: TGCGCCAGCTCCCGGGGGACAGGCTCAGGAAACACCATATATTTT; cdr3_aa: CASSRGTGSGNTIYF
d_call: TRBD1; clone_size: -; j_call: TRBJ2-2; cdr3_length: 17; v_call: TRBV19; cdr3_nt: TGTGCCAGTAGTTCTAGGGCTGGGACAGGGATTACCGGGGAGCTGTTTTTT; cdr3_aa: CASSSRAGTGITGELFF
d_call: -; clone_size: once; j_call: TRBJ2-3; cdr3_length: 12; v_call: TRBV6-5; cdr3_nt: TGTGCCAGTCACAGGAGCACAGATACGCAGTATTTT; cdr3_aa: CASHRSTDTQYF
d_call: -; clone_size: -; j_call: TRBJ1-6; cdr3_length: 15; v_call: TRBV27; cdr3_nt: TGTGCCAGCAGTTTATCTACAGGGAATAATTCACCCCTCCACTTT; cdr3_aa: CASSLSTGNNSPLHF
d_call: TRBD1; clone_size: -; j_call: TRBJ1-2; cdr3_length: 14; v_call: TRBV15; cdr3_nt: TGTGCCACCAGCAGAGATCCAGGGGGCACATCCTACACCTTC; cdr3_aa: CATSRDPGGTSYTF
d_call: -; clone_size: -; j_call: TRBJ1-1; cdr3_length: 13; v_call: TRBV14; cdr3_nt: TGTGCCAGCAGCCAAGTCCGACATACTGAAGCTTTCTTT; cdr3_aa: CASSQVRHTEAFF
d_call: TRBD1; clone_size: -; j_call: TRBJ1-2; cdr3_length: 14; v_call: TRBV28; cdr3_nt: TGTGCCAGCAGACCAGGGACAGGGGGTTATGGCTACACCTTC; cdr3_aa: CASRPGTGGYGYTF
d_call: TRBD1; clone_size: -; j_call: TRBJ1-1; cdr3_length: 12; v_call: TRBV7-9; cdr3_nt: TGTGCCGGCCGACAGGGGGACACTGAAGCTTTCTTT; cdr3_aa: CAGRQGDTEAFF
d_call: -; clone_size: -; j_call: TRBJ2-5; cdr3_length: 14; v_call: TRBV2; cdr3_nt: TGTGCCAGCACCGTTTCTCCGTACCAAGAGACCCAGTACTTC; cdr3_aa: CASTVSPYQETQYF
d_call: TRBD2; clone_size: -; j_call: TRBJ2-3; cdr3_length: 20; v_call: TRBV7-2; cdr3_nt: TGTGCCAGCAGCTTAGCGCGCCCATGGCGGGGGGGCCTGCCGCCAGATACGCAGTATTTT; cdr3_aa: CASSLARPWRGGLPPDTQYF
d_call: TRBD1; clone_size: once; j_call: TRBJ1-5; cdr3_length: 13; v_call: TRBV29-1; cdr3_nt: TGCAGCGTAGGGACAGGGCGCAATCAGCCCCAGCATTTT; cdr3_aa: CSVGTGRNQPQHF